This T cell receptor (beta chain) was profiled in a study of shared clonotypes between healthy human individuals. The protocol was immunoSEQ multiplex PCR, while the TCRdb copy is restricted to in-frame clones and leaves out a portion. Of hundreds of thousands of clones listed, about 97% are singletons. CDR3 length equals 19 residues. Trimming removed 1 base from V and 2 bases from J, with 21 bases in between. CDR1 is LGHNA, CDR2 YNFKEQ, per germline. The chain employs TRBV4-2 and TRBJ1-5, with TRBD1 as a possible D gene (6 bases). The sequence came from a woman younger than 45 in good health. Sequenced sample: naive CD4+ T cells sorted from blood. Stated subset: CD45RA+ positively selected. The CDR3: CASSQVGQSGIGGNQPQHF. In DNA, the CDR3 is TGTGCCAGCAGCCAAGTTGGACAGTCGGGGATTGGAGGCAATCAGCCCCAGCATTTT.